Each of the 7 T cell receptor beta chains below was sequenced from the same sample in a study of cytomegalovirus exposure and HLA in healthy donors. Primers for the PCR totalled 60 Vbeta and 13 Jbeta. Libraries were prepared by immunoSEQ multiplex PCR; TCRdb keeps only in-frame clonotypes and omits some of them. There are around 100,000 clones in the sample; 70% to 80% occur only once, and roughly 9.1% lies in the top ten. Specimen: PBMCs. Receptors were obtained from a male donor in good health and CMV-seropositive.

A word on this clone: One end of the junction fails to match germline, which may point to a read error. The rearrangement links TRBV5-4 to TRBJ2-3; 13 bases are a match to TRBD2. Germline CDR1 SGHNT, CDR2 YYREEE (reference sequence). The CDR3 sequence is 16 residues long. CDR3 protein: CASSSRLAGGRGTQYF. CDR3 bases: TGTGCTAGCAGCTCTCGACTAGCGGGAGGTCGAGGTACGCAGTATTTT.

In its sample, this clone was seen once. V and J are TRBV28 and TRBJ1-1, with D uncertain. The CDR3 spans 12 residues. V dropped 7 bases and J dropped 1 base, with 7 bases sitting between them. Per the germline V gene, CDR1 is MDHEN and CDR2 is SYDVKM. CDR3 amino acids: CASNTANTEAFF. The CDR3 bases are TGTGCCAGCAACACCGCGAACACTGAAGCTTTCTTT.

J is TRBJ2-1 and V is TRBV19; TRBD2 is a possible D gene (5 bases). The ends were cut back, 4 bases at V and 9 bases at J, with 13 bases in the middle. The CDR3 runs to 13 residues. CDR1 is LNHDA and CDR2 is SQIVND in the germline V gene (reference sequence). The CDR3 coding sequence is TGTGCCAGTAGTACTTCTAGCTTAGGTGAGCAGTTCTTC. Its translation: CASSTSSLGEQFF.

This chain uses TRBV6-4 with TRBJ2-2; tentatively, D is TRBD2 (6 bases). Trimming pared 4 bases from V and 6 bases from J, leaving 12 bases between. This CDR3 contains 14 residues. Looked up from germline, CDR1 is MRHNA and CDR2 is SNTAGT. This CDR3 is CASSVGTLSGELFF. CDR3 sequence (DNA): TGTGCCAGCAGTGTGGGGACTCTCTCCGGGGAGCTGTTTTTT.

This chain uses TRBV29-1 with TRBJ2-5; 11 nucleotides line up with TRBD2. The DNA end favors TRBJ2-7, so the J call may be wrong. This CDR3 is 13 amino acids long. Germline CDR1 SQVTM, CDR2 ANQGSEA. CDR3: CSVLAGGPYEQYF. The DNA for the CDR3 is TGCAGCGTGTTAGCGGGAGGGCCGTACGAGCAGTACTTC.

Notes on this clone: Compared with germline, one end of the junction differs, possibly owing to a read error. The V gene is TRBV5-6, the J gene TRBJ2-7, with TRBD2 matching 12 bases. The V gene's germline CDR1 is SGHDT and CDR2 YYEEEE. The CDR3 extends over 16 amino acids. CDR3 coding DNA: TGTGCCAGCAGATTGGGACTAGCGGGCCAGTGGTACGAGCAGTACTTC. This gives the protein CASRLGLAGQWYEQYF.

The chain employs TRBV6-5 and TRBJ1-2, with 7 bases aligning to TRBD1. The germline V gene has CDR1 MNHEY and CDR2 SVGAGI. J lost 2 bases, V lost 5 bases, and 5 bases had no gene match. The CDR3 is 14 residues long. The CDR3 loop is CASSPLRGNYGYTF. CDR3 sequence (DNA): TGTGCCAGCAGTCCCCTCAGGGGGAACTATGGCTACACCTTC.